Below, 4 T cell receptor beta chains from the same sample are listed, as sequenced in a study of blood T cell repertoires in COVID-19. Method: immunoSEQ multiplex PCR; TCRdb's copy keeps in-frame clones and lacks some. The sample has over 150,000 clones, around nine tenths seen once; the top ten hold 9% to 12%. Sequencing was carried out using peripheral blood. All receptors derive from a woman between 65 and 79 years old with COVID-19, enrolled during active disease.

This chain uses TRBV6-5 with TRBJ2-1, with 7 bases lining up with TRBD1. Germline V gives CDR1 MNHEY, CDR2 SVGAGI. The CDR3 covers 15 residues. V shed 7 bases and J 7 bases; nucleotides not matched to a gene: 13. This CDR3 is CASKKWGQTRNEQFF. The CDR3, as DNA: TGTGCCAGCAAGAAATGGGGACAGACGCGGAATGAGCAGTTCTTC.

The CDR3 loop reads CASSLGQTNSPLHF. CDR3 sequence (DNA): TGTGCCAGCAGTTTGGGACAGACTAATTCACCCCTCCACTTT. The chain recombines TRBV28 with TRBJ1-6; 7 bases match TRBD1. Germline V gene sequence: CDR1 MDHEN, CDR2 SYDVKM. The CDR3 covers 14 residues. With 3 bases clipped from V and 6 bases from J, the junction kept 2 bases outside the gene matches. The full variable domain, its missing parts supplied by reference TRBV28 and TRBJ1-6, is DVKVTQSSRYLVKRTGEKVFLECVQDMDHENMFWYRQDPGLGLRLIYFSYDVKMKEKGDIPEGYSVSREKKERFSLILESASTNQTSMYLCASSLGQTNSPLHFGNGTRLTVT.

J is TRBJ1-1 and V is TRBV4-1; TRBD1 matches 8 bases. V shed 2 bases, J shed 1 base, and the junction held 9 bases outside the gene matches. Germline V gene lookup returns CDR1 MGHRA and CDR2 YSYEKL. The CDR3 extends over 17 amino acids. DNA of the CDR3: TGCGCCAGCAGCCAACCCACCAAGGACAGGGCGAACACTGAAGCTTTCTTT. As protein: CASSQPTKDRANTEAFF.

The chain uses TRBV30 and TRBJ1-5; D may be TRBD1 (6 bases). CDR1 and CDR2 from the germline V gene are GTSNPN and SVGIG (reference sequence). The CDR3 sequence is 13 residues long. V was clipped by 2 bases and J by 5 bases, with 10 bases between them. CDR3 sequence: CAWSPGGDQPQHF. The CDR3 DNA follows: TGTGCCTGGAGTCCTGGGGGCGATCAGCCCCAGCATTTT.